This TCR beta chain was captured by sequencing in a study of blood T cell repertoires in COVID-19. Study as a whole: Acute and convalescent COVID-19 specimens originated in the United States, Italy and Spain.

The CDR3 totals 14 residues. V lost 8 bases and J lost 2, with 14 bases in between. Per the germline V gene, CDR1 is SNHLY and CDR2 is FYNNEI. Libraries were prepared by immunoSEQ multiplex PCR; TCRdb keeps only in-frame clonotypes and omits some of them. The table lists 120,000 or so clones, 81% of them singletons. The clonotype originates from a woman in her 50s with acute or convalescent COVID-19. Specimen: peripheral blood. The chain carries TRBV2 and TRBJ2-3; maybe TRBD2 (6 bases). The CDR3 region has the DNA TGTGCCAGCCGGATTCCGGGAGTCACAGATACGCAGTATTTT. Residues: CASRIPGVTDTQYF.